These 4 T cell receptor beta chains were all obtained from the same sample, sequenced in a study of blood T cell repertoires in COVID-19. The data were produced by immunoSEQ multiplex PCR, yet TCRdb's version contains in-frame clones alone and is incomplete. In the table there are more than 65,000 clones, around 90% of which are singletons. Sequencing input: peripheral blood. The receptors originated from a human donor in a cohort sampled during active COVID-19.

The chain links TRBV11-2 to TRBJ2-7, with TRBD1 matching over 9 bases. The CDR3 runs 14 residues. Germline V gives CDR1 SGHAT, CDR2 FQNNGV. Losses at the gene ends were 5 bases for V and 5 bases for J; bases not matched to a gene: 7. The DNA of the CDR3 is TGTGCCAGCAGCCCCCGGGACAGGGTCCACGAGCAGTACTTC. Translating gives CASSPRDRVHEQYF.

The V call is TRBV11-2, the J call TRBJ1-1; D not certain. The V and J ends lost 5 bases and 0 bases respectively, with 16 bases between them. The CDR3 has 16 amino acids. Germline-derived CDR1 and CDR2 are SGHAT and FQNNGV. CDR3 residues: CASSPARNWMNTEAFF. CDR3 coding DNA: TGTGCCAGCAGCCCAGCGCGAAATTGGATGAACACTGAAGCTTTCTTT.

V is TRBV9 and J is TRBJ1-2; the D is unclear. V shed 0 bases and J shed 1 base, with 10 bases lying between them. The CDR3 covers 15 residues. CDR1 is SGDLS and CDR2 is YYNGEE in the germline V gene. The DNA of the CDR3 is TGTGCCAGCAGCGTAGGAGGATCCCTTAACTATGGCTACACCTTC. Residues: CASSVGGSLNYGYTF.

This chain connects TRBV9 to TRBJ1-2; 7 nucleotides line up with TRBD1. The V gene's germline CDR1 is SGDLS and CDR2 YYNGEE. With 5 bases clipped from V and 8 bases from J, the junction kept 9 bases outside the gene matches. This CDR3 is 13 amino acids long. For the CDR3, the DNA is TGTGCCAGCAGGACTCAGGGGGGAAACGGCTACACCTTC. Protein: CASRTQGGNGYTF.